Following are 30 T cell receptor beta chains from one sample sequenced in a study of T cells in Graves' hyperthyroidism and ophthalmopathy. Amplification targeted TCR beta CDR3 regions from RNA transcripts. The HTBI primer set was used in a first-round RT-PCR of the TCR CDR3. TCRdb reanalysed the multiplex PCR reads using MiXCR and keeps one entry per CDR3 protein. The data contain about 400,000 distinct CDR3 sequences, about 14% of them singletons. The sequenced material came from blood. These TCRs come from a woman aged 25 to 39 with Graves' ophthalmopathy.

This clonotype appeared many times. The V gene is TRBV13, the J gene TRBJ2-1; no clear D. The CDR3 consists of 15 residues. Germline V gene lookup returns CDR1 PRHDT and CDR2 FYEKMQ (reference sequence). With 5 bases removed from V and 3 bases from J, the gap between germline ends came to 14 bases. The CDR3 loop reads CASSRGTFIYNEQFF. The CDR3 DNA follows: TGTGCCAGCAGCCGTGGAACTTTCATCTACAATGAGCAGTTCTTC.

This clonotype was recorded many times. Here the CDR3 DNA reads TGTGCCAGCAGTGAAGCGCCAGACAGTAGCAATCAGCCCCAGCATTTT. This translates into CASSEAPDSSNQPQHF. The rearrangement links TRBV6-1 to TRBJ1-5; D perhaps matches TRBD1 (5 bases). Germline CDR1 MNHNS, CDR2 SASEGT. CDR3 length equals 16 residues. V lost 0 bases and J 0 bases, leaving 9 bases between the germline ends.

In its sample, this clonotype was seen many times. J is TRBJ2-3 and V is TRBV27, with D unresolved. V lost 3 bases, J lost 0 bases, and 7 bases lay in between. This CDR3 spans 14 amino acids. Germline lookup yields CDR1 MNHEY and CDR2 SMNVEV (reference sequence). The CDR3 loop is CASSFESSTDTQYF. CDR3 nucleotide sequence: TGTGCCAGCAGTTTCGAAAGTAGCACAGATACGCAGTATTTT.

This clonotype showed up many times. The chain couples TRBV12-3 or TRBV12-4 to TRBJ2-1; D is ambiguous. The CDR3 loop spans 15 amino acids. The V end lost 2 bases, the J end lost 5 bases, and 13 bases lay between the germline ends. The CDR3 sequence: CASSLYSVGNNEQFF. CDR3 bases: TGTGCCAGCAGTTTATACAGCGTAGGGAACAATGAGCAGTTCTTC.

A few counts support this clonotype. The gene calls are TRBV5-6 and TRBJ2-5; D uncertain. The CDR3 contains 15 residues. In germline, CDR1 is SGHDT, CDR2 YYEEEE. V lost 2 bases to trimming and J lost 5 bases, with 16 bases between them. CDR3 protein: CASSFGQSKGETQYF. The CDR3 nucleotides are TGTGCCAGCAGCTTTGGGCAGTCCAAAGGGGAGACCCAGTACTTC.

This clonotype appeared many times. CDR3 in DNA: TGCAGTGCTAGAGCCGGGACTCGTCTTTTGGCTGGAACGCAGTATTTT. Translated: CSARAGTRLLAGTQYF. The chain employs TRBV20-1 and TRBJ2-3, with D possibly TRBD2 on 6 matching bases. CDR3 length equals 16 residues. Germline V gene sequence: CDR1 DFQATT, CDR2 SNEGSKA (reference sequence). V was cut by 1 base and J by 9 bases, with 23 bases left in between.

The genes are TRBV6-2 or TRBV6-3 and TRBJ1-3; D is unclear. The CDR3 is 14 residues long. Germline V gene sequence: CDR1 MNHEY, CDR2 SVGEGT. The V and J ends lost 0 bases and 2 bases respectively, with 5 bases between them. CDR3 residues: CASSYSVAGNTIYF. The CDR3 coding sequence is TGTGCCAGCAGTTACTCGGTCGCTGGAAACACCATATATTTT.

This clonotype was seen only a few times. The CDR3 sequence: CASSFRERIYEQYF. CDR3 coding DNA: TGTGCCAGCAGCTTTAGGGAAAGGATCTACGAGCAGTACTTC. This rearrangement joins TRBV6-1 to TRBJ2-7; no firm D call. The CDR3 length is 14 residues. Germline CDR1 and CDR2: MNHNS and SASEGT. V was cut by 6 bases and J by 3 bases, with 15 bases left in between.

The table lists this clonotype with many counts. The chain is built from TRBV30 and TRBJ2-7; perhaps TRBD1 as D (6 bases). Germline loops: CDR1 GTSNPN, CDR2 SVGIG (reference sequence). Trimming left V 4 bases short and J 3 bases short, with 10 bases between. The CDR3 runs 12 residues. The CDR3 bases are TGTGCCTGGAATTACAGGGACTACGAGCAGTACTTC. This encodes CAWNYRDYEQYF. Full variable domain (outside the CDR3, taken from reference TRBV30 and TRBJ2-7): SQTIHQWPATLVQPVGSPLSLECTVEGTSNPNLYWYRQAAGRGLQLLFYSVGIGQISSEVPQNLSASRPQDRQFILSSKKLLLSDSGFYLCAWNYRDYEQYFGPGTRLTVT.

This clonotype occurred many times. This chain uses TRBV5-1 with TRBJ2-2; the D gene is possibly TRBD1 (7 bases). The V gene lost 2 bases and the J gene lost 3 bases, with 14 bases spanning the gap. The CDR3 is 16 amino acids. Germline V gene lookup returns CDR1 SGHRS and CDR2 YFSETQ. CDR3 residues: CASSFAGTVDTGELFF. For the CDR3, the DNA is TGCGCCAGCAGCTTCGCGGGGACAGTGGACACCGGGGAGCTGTTTTTT.

In this sample, this clonotype turned up once. The V call is TRBV3-1, the J call TRBJ2-7, with D possibly matching TRBD1 (5 bases). The V end was cut by 0 bases, the J end by 2 bases, with 11 bases between. Per the germline V gene, CDR1 is LGHDT and CDR2 is YNNKEL (reference sequence). The CDR3 runs 15 residues. CDR3 region: CASSQDTGRAYEQYF. The CDR3 nucleotides are TGTGCCAGCAGCCAAGACACGGGCAGGGCCTACGAGCAGTACTTC.

At least ten counts were recorded for this clonotype. This chain uses TRBV20-1 with TRBJ1-2; D possibly corresponds to TRBD1 (6 bases). The CDR3 extends over 12 amino acids. CDR1 and CDR2 from the germline V gene are DFQATT and SNEGSKA (reference sequence). The V end lost 3 bases, the J end lost 2 bases, and 7 bases lay between the germline ends. As DNA, the CDR3 is TGCAGTGCTAGTGACAGGAACTATGGCTACACCTTC. Translated: CSASDRNYGYTF.

This clonotype was picked up many times. The chain combines TRBV4-1 with TRBJ2-1; 8 bases map to TRBD1. This CDR3 comprises 17 residues. V shed 3 bases and J 0 bases; nucleotides not matched to a gene: 7. The germline V gene has CDR1 MGHRA and CDR2 YSYEKL. In nucleotides, the CDR3 is TGCGCCAGCAGCCAGTCGACAGGGGCCAGCTCCTACAATGAGCAGTTCTTC. Translation: CASSQSTGASSYNEQFF.

This clonotype was detected many times. The chain is built from TRBV11-2 and TRBJ2-4, with a possible D match to TRBD1 (6 bases). Trimming removed 5 bases at V and 2 bases at J, with 19 bases between. CDR3 length: 17 amino acids. From germline, CDR1 is SGHAT and CDR2 FQNNGV. As DNA, the CDR3 is TGTGCCAGCAGCCCTGTGGGACACGTCTTATCCAAAAACATTCAGTACTTC. Its translation: CASSPVGHVLSKNIQYF.

In this sample, this clonotype turned up many times. V and J are TRBV7-2 and TRBJ2-7, with D maybe TRBD2 (7 bases). The CDR3 sequence is 15 residues long. CDR1 is SGHTA and CDR2 is FQGNSA in the germline V gene. The V end was cut by 1 base, the J end by 5 bases, with 15 bases between. This CDR3 is CASSLEGGRFDEQYF. CDR3 nucleotide sequence: TGTGCCAGCAGCTTAGAGGGGGGGCGCTTCGACGAGCAGTACTTC.

This clonotype appeared many times. J is TRBJ2-7 and V is TRBV15; TRBD1 matches at 8 bases. The CDR3 is 16 residues long. After removal of 3 bases from V and 5 bases from J, the junction contained 12 bases not matched to a gene. Germline CDR1 and CDR2: LNHNV and YYDKDF (reference sequence). CDR3 region: CATSREQPGGADEQYF. Here the CDR3 DNA reads TGTGCCACCAGCAGGGAACAACCAGGGGGCGCAGACGAGCAGTACTTC.

This clonotype was seen repeatedly, ten times or more. This rearrangement joins TRBV20-1 to TRBJ2-5; unclear D gene. Germline assignment: CDR1 DFQATT and CDR2 SNEGSKA (reference sequence). Between the trimmed V and J ends, which lost 0 bases and 0 bases, there was a span of 5 bases. The CDR3 is 13 residues long. The chain's CDR3 is CSARDGYQETQYF. The CDR3 DNA sequence: TGCAGTGCTAGAGATGGATACCAAGAGACCCAGTACTTC.

The chain employs TRBV6-1 and TRBJ2-3; 9 bases map to TRBD1. J gave up 4 bases and V 5 bases, and 10 bases lay outside the gene matches. This CDR3 contains 16 residues. Germline V gene lookup returns CDR1 MNHNS and CDR2 SASEGT. Here the CDR3 DNA reads TGTGCCAGCAGTCTCGGCGGGACAGGGTGGGCAGATACGCAGTATTTT. Translation: CASSLGGTGWADTQYF.

A few counts support this clonotype. The rearrangement joins TRBV4-1 to TRBJ1-3; the D gene is possibly TRBD1 (5 bases). The germline V and J ends were trimmed by 0 bases and 0 bases, with 9 bases remaining between them. Germline V CDR1 and CDR2: MGHRA, YSYEKL. This CDR3 spans 16 amino acids. CDR3 coding DNA: TGCGCCAGCAGCCAAGAGCCGGGGGGCTCTGGAAACACCATATATTTT. It is translated as CASSQEPGGSGNTIYF.

The chain links TRBV30 to TRBJ2-7; perhaps TRBD2 as D (5 bases). This CDR3 has 13 amino acids. Trimming stripped 3 bases from V and 6 bases from J, with 15 bases between. The germline CDR1 and CDR2 sequences are GTSNPN and SVGIG (reference sequence). The CDR3, as DNA: TGTGCCTGGAGCCCCGGGGTGACCCGCGAGCAGTACTTC. It encodes CAWSPGVTREQYF.

The gene calls are TRBV20-1 and TRBJ1-2; D is ambiguous. Germline assignment: CDR1 DFQATT and CDR2 SNEGSKA (reference sequence). The V gene lost 5 bases and the J gene lost 4 bases, with 11 bases spanning the gap. The CDR3 has 12 amino acids. CDR3 protein: CSARERVYGYTF. For the CDR3, the DNA is TGCAGTGCTCGGGAACGAGTCTATGGCTACACCTTC.

The chain is built from TRBV7-2 and TRBJ1-2; 8 bases map to TRBD1. The V gene's germline CDR1 is SGHTA and CDR2 FQGNSA. The V and J ends lost 1 base and 4 bases, in that order; junction bases with no gene match: 8. The CDR3 has 16 residues. In DNA form, the CDR3 reads TGTGCCAGCAGCTTAGATGGGGCAGGGGGCGGCTATGGCTACACCTTC. It translates to CASSLDGAGGGYGYTF.

This clonotype was counted between two and nine times. Possible read error: a much larger clone is one base away. The chain has TRBV24-1 and TRBJ2-1, with D possibly being TRBD2 (6 bases). CDR3 length: 16 amino acids. Germline-derived CDR1 and CDR2 are KGHDR and SFDVKD. In DNA form, the CDR3 reads TGTGCCACCAGTGAGGGTGGGACTTCCCCGTACAAGGAGCAGTTCTTC. It translates to CATSEGGTSPYKEQFF.

V gene TRBV24-1 combines with J gene TRBJ2-2; TRBD2 agrees at 9 bases. This CDR3 has 18 residues. Germline trimming cut 2 bases from V and 1 base from J; bases unmatched to any gene: 7. The V gene's germline CDR1 is KGHDR and CDR2 SFDVKD. CDR3 protein: CATSDWASGALNTGELFF. In nucleotides, the CDR3 is TGTGCCACCAGTGATTGGGCTAGCGGGGCTTTGAACACCGGGGAGCTGTTTTTT.

This clonotype was recorded at least ten times. This chain joins TRBV25-1 and TRBJ1-5, with D uncertain. Germline V gene data show CDR1 as MGHDK and CDR2 as SYGVNS. The CDR3 sequence is 16 residues long. Trimming left V 8 bases short and J 2 bases short, with 19 bases between. Written as DNA, the CDR3 is TGTGCCAGCCCCTTTAAGAGGATGGATTGCAATCAGCCCCAGCATTTT. Its protein product is CASPFKRMDCNQPQHF.

This clonotype was seen more than once but under ten times. The chain recombines TRBV5-4 with TRBJ1-2; D remains unclear. The CDR3 consists of 15 residues. V was cut by 0 bases and J by 6 bases, with 15 bases left in between. Germline CDR1 is SGHNT and CDR2 is YYREEE (reference sequence). CDR3 nucleotides: TGTGCCAGCAGCTTGGGACTCGAAACGCAGAATGGCTACACCTTC. Its protein product is CASSLGLETQNGYTF.

The chain employs TRBV19 and TRBJ1-1; D is uncertain. The CDR3 is 14 amino acids. Trimming cost V 7 bases and J 0 bases, with 12 bases left between them. The germline V gene has CDR1 LNHDA and CDR2 SQIVND (reference sequence). CDR3 sequence reads: CASTPTAMNTEAFF. CDR3 sequence (DNA): TGTGCCAGTACCCCCACAGCAATGAACACTGAAGCTTTCTTT.

This clonotype was counted at least ten times. The chain couples TRBV11-2 to TRBJ1-1; the D gene is possibly TRBD1 (6 bases). The CDR3 is 15 residues long. V gave up 1 base and J gave up 2 bases, with 11 bases separating them. Germline V gene lookup returns CDR1 SGHAT and CDR2 FQNNGV. CDR3 sequence: CASSLVGQYNTEAFF. As DNA, the CDR3 is TGTGCCAGCAGCTTAGTCGGACAGTACAACACTGAAGCTTTCTTT.

This clonotype was counted many times. The chain is built from TRBV30 and TRBJ2-7, with TRBD1 matching over 12 bases. Trimming cost V 1 base and J 7 bases; bases outside gene matches: 5. CDR1 GTSNPN and CDR2 SVGIG come from the germline V gene (reference sequence). The CDR3 sequence is 14 residues long. DNA for the CDR3: TGTGCCTGGAGTGGGGGGACAGGGGGCAGAGAGCAGTACTTC. As protein: CAWSGGTGGREQYF.

This clonotype occurred many times. V usage is TRBV27 and J usage is TRBJ1-2, with D unclear. The germline V and J ends were trimmed by 3 bases and 4 bases, with 18 bases remaining between them. The CDR3 covers 16 residues. In germline, CDR1 is MNHEY, CDR2 SMNVEV (reference sequence). CDR3 residues: CASSLTLRQTFYGYTF. The CDR3 DNA sequence: TGTGCCAGCAGTTTGACCCTGCGGCAAACCTTCTATGGCTACACCTTC.